This TCR beta chain was retrieved from a study of blood T cell repertoires in COVID-19. Study as a whole: The analysed material was cDNA or gDNA that came from T cells, B-cell-depleted T cells, or PBMCs.

Original analysis: From reference gene primer amplification, estimates of nucleated cell counts were derived. Clones were sequenced by immunoSEQ multiplex PCR, and TCRdb holds only the in-frame ones, with some missing. Clone size and V and J calls were adopted from that table, with D and trimming inferred from the DNA. The data show more than 95,000 clones, with 86% seen just once and roughly 13% held by the top ten. The germline V gene encodes CDR1 SGDLS and CDR2 YYNGEE. Unmatched junction bases numbered 4, after V lost 0 bases and J lost 2 bases. The CDR3 runs 17 residues. Sequencing was carried out using peripheral blood. The rearrangement joins TRBV9 to TRBJ1-3, with 11 bases lining up with TRBD1. The TCR was taken from a woman in her sixties in a cohort sampled during active or convalescent COVID-19. In nucleotides, the CDR3 is TGTGCCAGCAGCGTAGACGGACAGGGGGCAGCTGGAAACACCATATATTTT. Its translation: CASSVDGQGAAGNTIYF.